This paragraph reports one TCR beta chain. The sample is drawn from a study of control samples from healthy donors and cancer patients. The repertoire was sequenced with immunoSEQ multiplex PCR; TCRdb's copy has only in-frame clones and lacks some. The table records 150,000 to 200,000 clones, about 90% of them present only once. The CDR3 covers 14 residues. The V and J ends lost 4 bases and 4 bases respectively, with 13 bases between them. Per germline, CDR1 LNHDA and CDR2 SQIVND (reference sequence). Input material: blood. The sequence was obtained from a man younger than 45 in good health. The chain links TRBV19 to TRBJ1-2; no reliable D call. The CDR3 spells CASSSGPGFYGYTF. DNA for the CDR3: TGTGCCAGTAGTAGTGGCCCGGGTTTCTATGGCTACACCTTC.